The sequence of this T cell receptor beta chain was determined in a study of memory CD4+ T cells and cytomegalovirus serostatus (dated by TCRdb to about 2019). Some background on the complete study: A total of around 35 healthy Belgian adults, of whom 9 were CMV seropositive and about 25 were CMV seronegative, were included in the cohort. To replicate a published TCR-based CMV serostatus classifier, the researchers sequenced the CD4+ memory TCRbeta repertoires of a Belgian cohort whose cytomegalovirus serostatus was known.

Genomic DNA was extracted from sorted cells with the Quick-DNA Microprep Kit. TCRbeta DNA was amplified with the immunoSEQ hsTCRbeta kit following the manufacturer's protocol. An Illumina MiSeq instrument was used to sequence the TCRbeta libraries. The authors processed their data as follows. Following removal of out-of-frame sequences, around 2,300,000 distinct TCRbeta sequences were retained, with an average of around 67,000 per individual. Each individual was scored by the count of 164 previously reported CMV-associated TCRbeta sequences and the total productive distinct TCRbeta count. A beta-binomial model was reimplemented in Python, and scikit-learn random forests with default parameters were trained on data from the US cohort. Classifier performance on the Belgian cohort was summarized as median AUC with percentile confidence intervals calculated over 10,000 bootstrap iterations. TCRdb mirrors the immuneACCESS table, restricted to in-frame sequences. Some clones are absent from its copies; in checked studies, under half trace to an unresolved V gene, and the reason for the others is unknown. The V and J calls and clone size come from that table; D and trimming were worked out from the DNA. A total of tens of thousands of clones appear in this sample, more than 70% of them only once. The ten most abundant clones make up around 0.5% of the sample.

With regard to this clone: The clone's antigen remains unknown. Base quality data are lacking; no much larger clone is found one base away. Other DNA variants within this sample encode the same CDR3.

Results the study describes overall, beyond this receptor: Of around 160 previously reported CMV-associated TCRbeta sequences, around 67 appeared in the CD4+ memory repertoires, each in one to five individuals. Unlike the original study, which covered naive and memory CD4+ and CD8+ populations, the Belgian study sequenced only CD4+CD45RO+ memory cells. On the Belgian cohort, the classifier based on the original framework reached a median bootstrapped AUC of 0.95, with a 95% CI of 0.76-1.00. The results were read as suggesting that the CMV-associated TCR signature is, for the most part, present in the CD4+ memory repertoire. For predicting CMV serostatus, the median bootstrapped AUC was roughly 0.95 using the original framework and approximately 0.91 using a US-trained random forest.

Taken from cysteine to phenylalanine, the CDR3 has 12 residues. The only DNA kept is the CDR3, 36 bases in frame from the first base. Deletion took 3 bases off V and 4 bases off J, with a span of 6 bases between the germline ends. In the germline V gene, CDR1 corresponds to MDHEN and CDR2 to SYDVKM. A FACSAria II was used to sort memory CD4+ T cells, defined as single viable CD3+CD4+CD8-CD45RO+ cells. CMV serostatus was assessed using a Roche Elecsys assay, by which serum IgG against CMV pp150, pp28, p38 and p52 was detected. Once the samples were thawed, total CD4+ T cells were enriched through positive selection using CD4 magnetic microbeads. The samples came from a separate study whose specific focus was interrogating the CD4+ T cell memory repertoire. Peripheral blood mononuclear cells were isolated and cryopreserved following standard operating procedures; serum was stored at -80 °C. Staining used CD3-PerCP (BW264/56), CD4-APC (RPA-T4), CD45RO-PE (UCHT1) and CD8-Pacific Orange (3B5) antibodies, with Sytox blue excluding non-viable cells.

The chain is encoded by TRBV28 joined to TRBJ1-2; TRBD1 is perhaps the D gene, given 5 matching bases. The sequence derives from an adult in good health and CMV-seronegative. Some clones in this sample may be carry-over from other donors' samples. The sample taken for sequencing was memory CD4+ T cells from blood. Read as DNA, the sequence is TGTGCCAGCAGTTTGACAGTCTATGGCTACACCTTC. The translation is CASSLTVYGYTF.